This is a list of T cell receptor beta chains from one sample in a study of T cells in Graves' hyperthyroidism and ophthalmopathy. A single record per CDR3 protein comes from TCRdb applying MiXCR to the multiplex PCR reads. The sample includes under 700,000 distinct CDR3 sequences, more than 45% of them seen just once. The sample consisted of peripheral blood or thyroid tissue (not recorded which). These receptors originate from a woman between 18 and 29 years old with Graves' hyperthyroidism. CDR3s include the opening cysteine and the closing phenylalanine or tryptophan. A D gene is named only where the DNA matches it firmly. Clone size is not always given. Where it is, it says once, few, many or a class for expanded clones.

V: TRBV20-1
J: TRBJ2-5
size: .
D: .
CDR3: CSARDKDGLRETQYF
DNA: TGCAGTGCTAGAGATAAGGATGGCCTACGGGAGACCCAGTACTTC

V: TRBV7-9
J: TRBJ1-1
size: few
D: TRBD1
CDR3: CAARGAPTEAFF
DNA: TGTGCTGCCAGGGGGGCGCCGACTGAAGCTTTCTTT

V: TRBV29-1
J: TRBJ1-1
size: many
D: TRBD1
CDR3: CSVEGQLNTEAFF
DNA: TGCAGCGTTGAGGGACAGTTGAACACTGAAGCTTTCTTT

V: TRBV6-5
J: TRBJ1-2
size: few
D: .
CDR3: CASSQARNYGYTF
DNA: TGTGCCAGCAGCCAAGCCAGAAACTATGGCTACACCTTC

V: TRBV25-1
J: TRBJ1-2
size: .
D: .
CDR3: CASQDFSVNYGYTF
DNA: TGTGCCAGCCAAGACTTCTCGGTTAACTATGGCTACACCTTC

V: TRBV15
J: TRBJ2-3
size: few
D: .
CDR3: CATSRERGTPTDTQYF
DNA: TGTGCCACCAGCAGAGAACGGGGGACCCCCACAGATACGCAGTATTTT

V: TRBV10-3
J: TRBJ2-7
size: .
D: .
CDR3: CASSTSGYPYYYEQYF
DNA: TGTGCCAGCAGTACGTCAGGGTACCCCTACTACTACGAGCAGTACTTC

V: TRBV7-9
J: TRBJ1-4
size: .
D: .
CDR3: CASSVEGLKDEKLFF
DNA: TGTGCCAGCAGCGTTGAAGGCCTGAAGGATGAAAAACTGTTTTTT

V: TRBV2
J: TRBJ2-7
size: .
D: .
CDR3: CASSLESATYEQYF
DNA: TGTGCCAGCAGCTTAGAGAGCGCGACCTACGAGCAGTACTTC

V: TRBV24-1
J: TRBJ1-1
size: few
D: .
CDR3: CATSDWDGLGQGYTEAFF
DNA: TGTGCCACCAGTGATTGGGACGGTTTGGGGCAGGGATACACTGAAGCTTTCTTT

V: TRBV29-1
J: TRBJ2-7
size: .
D: .
CDR3: CSGDGSSYEQYF
DNA: TGCAGCGGGGACGGAAGCTCCTACGAGCAGTACTTC

V: TRBV24-1
J: TRBJ2-1
size: few
D: TRBD2
CDR3: CAISAEGLAGVEEQFF
DNA: TGTGCCATCAGTGCTGAGGGGCTAGCGGGAGTGGAGGAGCAGTTCTTC

V: TRBV2
J: TRBJ1-5
size: few
D: .
CDR3: CASSLWGGASNQPQHF
DNA: TGTGCCAGCAGTCTGTGGGGGGGGGCTAGCAATCAGCCCCAGCATTTT

V: TRBV2
J: TRBJ1-6
size: many
D: TRBD1
CDR3: CASIGQENSPLHF
DNA: TGTGCCAGCATCGGACAGGAGAATTCACCCCTCCACTTT

V: TRBV24-1
J: TRBJ2-6
size: .
D: .
CDR3: CATSDRGPPANVLTF
DNA: TGTGCCACCAGTGATAGGGGCCCCCCGGCCAACGTCCTGACTTTC

V: TRBV10-3
J: TRBJ2-3
size: few
D: .
CDR3: CAISEGEGDTQYF
DNA: TGTGCCATCAGTGAGGGGGAAGGCGATACGCAGTATTTT

V: TRBV7-9
J: TRBJ1-1
size: once
D: TRBD1
CDR3: CASRRDRGKYTEAFF
DNA: TGTGCCAGCAGACGGGACAGGGGGAAGTACACTGAAGCTTTCTTT

V: TRBV2
J: TRBJ2-5
size: .
D: TRBD2
CDR3: CASSEGASGGETQYF
DNA: TGTGCCAGCAGTGAAGGGGCTAGCGGTGGTGAGACCCAGTACTTC

V: TRBV19
J: TRBJ2-2
size: .
D: TRBD1
CDR3: CASMDREDTGELFF
DNA: TGTGCCAGCATGGACAGGGAGGACACCGGGGAGCTGTTTTTT

V: TRBV15
J: TRBJ1-1
size: .
D: .
CDR3: CATSRGWGPEAFF
DNA: TGTGCCACCAGCAGAGGGTGGGGGCCAGAAGCTTTCTTT

V: TRBV7-9
J: TRBJ2-5
size: .
D: .
CDR3: CASMSGPGRETQYF
DNA: TGTGCCAGCATGAGCGGACCAGGGAGGGAGACCCAGTACTTC

V: TRBV5-1
J: TRBJ2-7
size: .
D: .
CDR3: CASSLWGRGGSYEQYF
DNA: TGCGCCAGCAGCTTGTGGGGGAGAGGCGGCTCCTACGAGCAGTACTTC

V: TRBV12-3/TRBV12-4
J: TRBJ1-2
size: few
D: .
CDR3: CASSPGTTGDYGYTF
DNA: TGTGCCAGCAGCCCAGGGACAACCGGCGACTATGGCTACACCTTC

V: TRBV12-3/TRBV12-4
J: TRBJ1-5
size: .
D: .
CDR3: CASSLPGMGGQPQHF
DNA: TGTGCCAGCAGTTTACCGGGGATGGGAGGTCAGCCCCAGCATTTT

V: TRBV19
J: TRBJ1-5
size: few
D: .
CDR3: CASSMSRDSNQPQHF
DNA: TGTGCCAGTAGTATGTCCAGGGATAGCAATCAGCCCCAGCATTTT

V: TRBV24-1
J: TRBJ1-1
size: .
D: .
CDR3: CAPPLGAPGQALF
DNA: TGTGCCCCCCCGTTGGGGGCGCCCGGCCAAGCTCTCTTT

V: TRBV20-1
J: TRBJ2-5
size: few
D: TRBD1
CDR3: CSARGQQETQYF
DNA: TGCAGTGCTAGGGGACAGCAAGAGACCCAGTACTTC

V: TRBV9
J: TRBJ2-7
size: .
D: .
CDR3: CASSVSDSRSYEQYF
DNA: TGTGCCAGCAGCGTTTCTGACAGTAGGTCCTACGAGCAGTACTTC

V: TRBV20-1
J: TRBJ2-7
size: .
D: .
CDR3: CSAEYEQYF
DNA: TGCAGTGCGGAGTACGAGCAGTACTTC

V: TRBV7-9
J: TRBJ2-5
size: few
D: TRBD1
CDR3: CASSPRTGSDTETQYF
DNA: TGTGCCAGCAGCCCAAGGACAGGGTCGGATACAGAGACCCAGTACTTC

V: TRBV10-2
J: TRBJ1-3
size: few
D: .
CDR3: CASSGFRTRSGNTIYF
DNA: TGCGCCAGCAGTGGTTTTAGAACCCGCTCTGGAAACACCATATATTTT

V: TRBV7-9
J: TRBJ2-7
size: .
D: TRBD2
CDR3: CASSPGTSGVYEQYF
DNA: TGTGCCAGCAGTCCCGGGACTAGCGGAGTCTACGAGCAGTACTTC

V: TRBV12-3/TRBV12-4
J: TRBJ2-6
size: few
D: .
CDR3: CASSYDRSSGANVLTF
DNA: TGTGCCAGCAGTTACGACAGATCCTCTGGGGCCAACGTCCTGACTTTC

V: TRBV19
J: TRBJ2-5
size: .
D: .
CDR3: CASSSGNQETQYF
DNA: TGTGCCAGTAGTAGCGGGAACCAAGAGACCCAGTACTTC

V: TRBV7-8
J: TRBJ1-1
size: few
D: .
CDR3: CASSLRGMDTEAFF
DNA: TGTGCCAGCAGCCTAAGGGGCATGGACACTGAAGCTTTCTTT

V: TRBV2
J: TRBJ1-2
size: .
D: .
CDR3: CASRESGLNYGYTF
DNA: TGTGCCAGCAGAGAGTCCGGACTAAACTATGGCTACACCTTC

V: TRBV2
J: TRBJ1-1
size: many
D: .
CDR3: CASSGGLGTTSNTEAFF
DNA: TGTGCCAGCTCTGGAGGCCTCGGGACAACGTCGAACACTGAAGCTTTCTTT

V: TRBV2
J: TRBJ2-2
size: .
D: TRBD1
CDR3: CASSYGGRGRRATTGELFF
DNA: TGTGCCAGCAGTTACGGGGGCAGGGGGCGGAGGGCGACCACCGGGGAGCTGTTTTTT

V: TRBV9
J: TRBJ1-2
size: .
D: TRBD1
CDR3: CASSVGPGQGIYGYTF
DNA: TGTGCCAGCAGCGTAGGCCCGGGACAGGGGATCTATGGCTACACCTTC

V: TRBV19
J: TRBJ1-2
size: .
D: .
CDR3: CATWIGTSNYGYTF
DNA: TGTGCCACTTGGATAGGAACCTCTAACTATGGCTACACCTTC

V: TRBV7-8
J: TRBJ1-5
size: many
D: .
CDR3: CASTPGRVRPQHF
DNA: TGTGCCAGCACCCCAGGGCGGGTCCGCCCCCAGCATTTT

V: TRBV20-1
J: TRBJ2-7
size: .
D: .
CDR3: CSARDIGSSSYEQYF
DNA: TGCAGTGCTAGAGATATAGGCAGTAGCTCCTACGAGCAGTACTTC

V: TRBV7-2
J: TRBJ2-7
size: .
D: TRBD2
CDR3: CASSLMASGRSEQYF
DNA: TGTGCCAGCAGTTTAATGGCTAGCGGGAGGTCTGAGCAGTACTTC

V: TRBV2
J: TRBJ2-5
size: .
D: .
CDR3: CASSVSPDGYETQYF
DNA: TGTGCCAGCAGCGTCTCCCCGGACGGGTATGAGACCCAGTACTTC

V: TRBV7-9
J: TRBJ2-7
size: .
D: TRBD1
CDR3: CASSTGTGGYAGGPSYEQYF
DNA: TGTGCCAGCAGCACCGGGACAGGGGGCTATGCGGGAGGCCCCTCCTACGAGCAGTACTTC

V: TRBV7-9
J: TRBJ1-5
size: .
D: .
CDR3: CALQGDGNQPQHF
DNA: TGTGCCCTACAAGGGGACGGCAATCAGCCCCAGCATTTT

V: TRBV12-3/TRBV12-4
J: TRBJ2-2
size: few
D: TRBD2
CDR3: CASSLKRGTGELFF
DNA: TGTGCCAGCAGTCTCAAGCGGGGCACCGGGGAGCTGTTTTTT

V: TRBV13
J: TRBJ1-1
size: .
D: TRBD1
CDR3: CASSLGTGELRAFF
DNA: TGTGCCAGCAGCTTAGGGACAGGGGAGCTGAGAGCTTTCTTT

V: TRBV10-3
J: TRBJ2-7
size: many
D: .
CDR3: CAISDPSEEYEQYF
DNA: TGTGCCATCAGTGACCCTAGCGAGGAATACGAGCAGTACTTC

V: TRBV20-1
J: TRBJ2-5
size: .
D: .
CDR3: CSRSVRGEETQYF
DNA: TGCAGCAGATCTGTAAGGGGAGAAGAGACCCAGTACTTC

V: TRBV7-9
J: TRBJ1-5
size: few
D: .
CDR3: CASSSDRISNQPQHF
DNA: TGTGCCAGCAGTTCAGACAGGATTAGCAATCAGCCCCAGCATTTT

V: TRBV2
J: TRBJ1-2
size: .
D: .
CDR3: CARTGTLYGYTF
DNA: TGTGCCCGCACCGGGACTCTCTATGGCTACACCTTC

V: TRBV7-9
J: TRBJ1-1
size: .
D: .
CDR3: CASSLPAKNTEAFF
DNA: TGTGCCAGCAGCTTACCGGCAAAGAACACTGAAGCTTTCTTT

V: TRBV5-1
J: TRBJ1-2
size: .
D: .
CDR3: CASSPDGGNGYTF
DNA: TGCGCCAGCAGCCCGGATGGGGGAAATGGCTACACCTTC

V: TRBV2
J: TRBJ1-5
size: .
D: .
CDR3: CASKDPGTHHQPQHF
DNA: TGTGCCAGCAAGGACCCAGGGACCCATCATCAGCCCCAGCATTTT

V: TRBV5-6
J: TRBJ1-1
size: once
D: .
CDR3: CASSPRALNTEAFF
DNA: TGTGCCAGCAGCCCAAGGGCCCTGAACACTGAAGCTTTCTTT

V: TRBV6-5
J: TRBJ2-7
size: once
D: .
CDR3: CASSYIDEQYF
DNA: TGTGCCAGCAGTTACATCGACGAGCAGTACTTC

V: TRBV7-3
J: TRBJ1-1
size: few
D: .
CDR3: CASGVVRGPMNTEAFF
DNA: TGTGCCAGCGGGGTCGTTAGAGGGCCCATGAACACTGAAGCTTTCTTT